One and the same sample provided the 32 T cell receptor beta chains below, sequenced in a study of ipilimumab plus nivolumab after autologous stem cell transplantation. TCRdb's table, derived via immunoSEQ multiplex PCR, lists solely in-frame clones and lacks some. The sample yields about 40,000 clones, about 92% seen once. The sequences come from PBMCs, collected in a trial of ipilimumab plus nivolumab as post-transplant consolidation. The receptors come from a male donor with multiple myeloma.

The chain has TRBV19 and TRBJ2-5, with 11 bases that match TRBD1. Trimming removed 6 bases from V and 4 bases from J; junction bases left unmatched: 10. Germline V gene sequence: CDR1 LNHDA, CDR2 SQIVND (reference sequence). The CDR3 has 16 amino acids. The CDR3 loop is CASSSPRGQGGETQYF. CDR3 DNA sequence: TGTGCCAGTAGCTCACCCCGGGGACAGGGGGGAGAGACCCAGTACTTC. Drawing the rest from reference TRBV19 and TRBJ2-5, the complete variable domain is DGGITQSPKYLFRKEGQNVTLSCEQNLNHDAMYWYRQDPGQGLRLIYYSQIVNDFQKGDIAEGYSVSREKKESFPLTVTSAQKNPTAFYLCASSSPRGQGGETQYFGPGTRLLVL.

The chain joins TRBV7-3 to TRBJ2-3; 9 bases map to TRBD2. The CDR3 sequence is 16 residues long. In germline, CDR1 is SGHTA, CDR2 FQGTGA. Trimming cost V 1 base and J 0 bases; bases outside gene matches: 2. CDR3 residues: CASSLMAGGSTDTQYF. DNA for the CDR3: TGTGCCAGCAGCTTAATGGCGGGAGGGAGCACAGATACGCAGTATTTT.

The rearrangement uses TRBV29-1 and TRBJ2-3; TRBD2 aligns across 7 bases. V was pared by 0 bases and J by 1 base, with 4 bases of the junction left unmatched. The CDR3 has 15 residues. From germline, CDR1 is SQVTM and CDR2 ANQGSEA. DNA for the CDR3: TGCAGCGTTGAAGATAGCGGGCCCGGCACAGATACGCAGTATTTT. Translated, it gives CSVEDSGPGTDTQYF.

The chain links TRBV27 to TRBJ1-6, with no clear D. Germline V CDR1 and CDR2: MNHEY, SMNVEV (reference sequence). The V and J ends lost 0 bases and 10 bases respectively, with 7 bases between them. CDR3 length: 13 amino acids. Here the CDR3 DNA reads TGTGCCAGCAGTTTATCCGCCCACTCACCCCTCCACTTT. Its protein product is CASSLSAHSPLHF.

The chain is built from TRBV7-2 and TRBJ2-1; 10 bases line up with TRBD2. J lost 6 bases, V lost 1 base, and 12 bases had no gene match. The CDR3 has 18 residues. Germline assignment: CDR1 SGHTA and CDR2 FQGNSA. CDR3 sequence: CASSLVNSGGSLGNEQFF. CDR3 nucleotide sequence: TGTGCCAGCAGCTTAGTCAATAGCGGGGGGAGTCTGGGCAATGAGCAGTTCTTC. The full variable domain, its missing parts supplied by reference TRBV7-2 and TRBJ2-1, is GAGVSQSPSNKVTEKGKDVELRCDPISGHTALYWYRQSLGQGLEFLIYFQGNSAPDKSGLPSDRFSAERTGGSVSTLTIQRTQQEDSAVYLCASSLVNSGGSLGNEQFFGPGTRLTVL.

V and J are TRBV28 and TRBJ2-5, with D uncertain. The CDR3 runs to 15 residues. Germline V gene sequence: CDR1 MDHEN, CDR2 SYDVKM. V lost 4 bases and J 2 bases, leaving 14 bases between the germline ends. The CDR3 loop is CASSSPLGRQETQYF. The CDR3 DNA reads TGTGCCAGCAGTTCTCCCCTAGGGCGTCAAGAGACCCAGTACTTC.

The chain is built from TRBV7-2 and TRBJ1-1; TRBD1 matches at 8 bases. After removal of 6 bases from V and 4 bases from J, the junction contained 7 bases not matched to a gene. The CDR3 totals 14 residues. Germline values: CDR1 SGHTA, CDR2 FQGNSA. CDR3 DNA sequence: TGTGCCAGCAGACAGATTACAGGGGGCACTGAAGCTTTCTTT. It encodes CASRQITGGTEAFF.

V and J are TRBV28 and TRBJ1-2, with unresolved D. CDR1 and CDR2 (germline): MDHEN, SYDVKM. This CDR3 contains 13 residues. V lost 5 bases and J lost 3, with 10 bases in between. The CDR3 reads CASSPTVYYGYTF. Written as DNA, the CDR3 is TGTGCCAGCAGTCCGACGGTTTACTATGGCTACACCTTC.

This chain connects TRBV5-6 to TRBJ2-1; 10 bases match TRBD1. The length of the CDR3 is 19 residues. The V segment lost 0 bases and the J segment 9 bases; nucleotides outside the gene matches: 18. Germline lookup yields CDR1 SGHDT and CDR2 YYEEEE. The chain's CDR3 is CASSLALGQGSGVNGEQFF. As DNA, the CDR3 is TGTGCCAGCAGCTTGGCCTTGGGACAGGGGTCGGGAGTTAATGGTGAGCAGTTCTTC.

The chain links TRBV4-3 to TRBJ2-2, with TRBD2 matching over 10 bases. The CDR3 is 16 residues long. Germline V lookup: CDR1 LGHNA, CDR2 YSLEER. J was trimmed by 7 bases and V by 0 bases; bases with no gene match: 5. The CDR3 DNA reads TGCGCCAGCAGCCAAGAGCATAGCGGGAGGTTCGGGGAGCTGTTTTTT. It yields the protein CASSQEHSGRFGELFF.

The chain links TRBV4-1 to TRBJ1-3, with 9 bases aligning to TRBD1. The germline CDR1 and CDR2 sequences are MGHRA and YSYEKL. J was trimmed by 6 bases and V by 0 bases; bases with no gene match: 6. The CDR3 runs 16 residues. The CDR3 bases are TGCGCCAGCAGCCAAGATGGGGGACAGGGCACAAACACCATATATTTT. This sequence encodes CASSQDGGQGTNTIYF.

The V gene is TRBV4-3, the J gene TRBJ1-5; unclear D gene. Trimming removed 3 bases at V and 7 bases at J, with 10 bases between. The germline V gene encodes CDR1 LGHNA and CDR2 YSLEER. The length of the CDR3 is 13 residues. The CDR3 DNA reads as TGCGCCAGCAGCCAGGCCGAACGGCAGCCCCAGCATTTT. This codes for CASSQAERQPQHF.

The chain employs TRBV7-8 and TRBJ1-5; D gene uncertain. Trimming removed 2 bases from V and 4 bases from J, with 9 bases in between. Germline CDR1 reads SGHVS; CDR2 reads FQNEAQ. The CDR3 has 14 amino acids. The CDR3, as DNA: TGTGCCAGCAGCTTACGGGGATGGAATCAGCCCCAGCATTTT. Protein: CASSLRGWNQPQHF. The variable domain in full, with the rest retrieved from reference TRBV7-8 and TRBJ1-5, is GAGVSQSPRYKVAKRGQDVALRCDPISGHVSLFWYQQALGQGPEFLTYFQNEAQLDKSGLPSDRFFAERPEGSVSTLKIQRTQQEDSAVYLCASSLRGWNQPQHFGDGTRLSIL.

This chain joins TRBV4-1 and TRBJ1-5; D is unresolved. Germline V gives CDR1 MGHRA, CDR2 YSYEKL. The CDR3 sequence is 16 residues long. The ends were cut back, 2 bases at V and 4 bases at J, with 15 bases in the middle. The CDR3 sequence is CASSQSPAKGNQPQHF. The CDR3, as DNA: TGCGCCAGCAGCCAATCCCCGGCTAAAGGGAATCAGCCCCAGCATTTT.

The chain links TRBV28 to TRBJ1-2; D perhaps matches TRBD1 (5 bases). Germline assignment: CDR1 MDHEN and CDR2 SYDVKM. Trimming stripped 1 base from V and 8 bases from J, with 14 bases between. CDR3 length: 14 amino acids. CDR3 amino acids: CASSLSGPSGGYTF. The CDR3 nucleotides read TGTGCCAGCAGTTTATCGGGGCCCTCGGGGGGCTACACCTTC.

The rearrangement joins TRBV7-9 to TRBJ1-6; D not certain. The V gene's germline CDR1 is SEHNR and CDR2 FQNEAQ (reference sequence). CDR3 length: 15 residues. Trimming left V 1 base short and J 7 bases short, with 11 bases between. The CDR3 here is CASSLVGSGNSPLHF. CDR3 sequence (DNA): TGTGCCAGCAGCTTAGTAGGGAGTGGGAATTCACCCCTCCACTTT.

This clone came up a few times. The V call is TRBV4-1, the J call TRBJ1-2; D uncertain. The ends were cut back, 0 bases at V and 8 bases at J, with 10 bases in the middle. Germline CDR1 and CDR2: MGHRA and YSYEKL. The CDR3 extends over 13 amino acids. CDR3 residues: CASSQDVSRGYTF. CDR3 sequence (DNA): TGCGCCAGCAGCCAAGATGTCAGCAGGGGCTACACCTTC.

This chain links TRBV7-8 with TRBJ2-5; 8 nucleotides line up with TRBD2. Germline V gene lookup returns CDR1 SGHVS and CDR2 FQNEAQ. Losses at the gene ends were 5 bases for V and 4 bases for J; bases not matched to a gene: 9. The CDR3 is made up of 15 amino acids. CDR3 nucleotides: TGTGCCAGCAGCGCGGGACTAGGGTCGGGAGAGACCCAGTACTTC. Translation: CASSAGLGSGETQYF.

J is TRBJ2-1 and V is TRBV5-1; 8 bases agree with TRBD2. Germline V gene sequence: CDR1 SGHRS, CDR2 YFSETQ. CDR3 length equals 17 residues. Trimming removed 1 base from V and 2 bases from J; junction bases left unmatched: 8. CDR3 sequence (DNA): TGCGCCAGCAGCTTGATCCCACCGGGACTAGCCTACAATGAGCAGTTCTTC. It translates to CASSLIPPGLAYNEQFF. The full variable domain, rest sourced from reference TRBV5-1 and TRBJ2-1, is KAGVTQTPRYLIKTRGQQVTLSCSPISGHRSVSWYQQTPGQGLQFLFEYFSETQRNKGNFPGRFSGRQFSNSRSEMNVSTLELGDSALYLCASSLIPPGLAYNEQFFGPGTRLTVL.

The chain couples TRBV6-7 to TRBJ2-1; the D is unclear. TRBV6-7 is treated as an ORF (open reading frame) with a function not yet certain. The CDR3 consists of 14 residues. The V and J ends lost 1 base and 7 bases respectively, with 11 bases between them. CDR3 region: CASSYLPQRNEQFF. Here the CDR3 DNA reads TGTGCCAGCAGTTACTTGCCCCAAAGGAATGAGCAGTTCTTC.

The genes are TRBV6-5 and TRBJ2-7; possible D gene TRBD2, 6 bases. The V gene lost 0 bases and the J gene lost 3 bases, with 9 bases spanning the gap. The CDR3 is 14 residues long. Germline V lookup: CDR1 MNHEY, CDR2 SVGAGI. In DNA form, the CDR3 reads TGTGCCAGCAGTTACTCGGACGGGGGCTACGAGCAGTACTTC. It encodes CASSYSDGGYEQYF.

This sequence joins TRBV18 and TRBJ1-5, with a weak D call TRBD1 (6 bases). The CDR3 covers 16 residues. Germline lookup yields CDR1 KGHSH and CDR2 LQKENI. V was shortened by 5 bases and J by 1 base, with 15 bases between the two germline ends. The CDR3 protein is CASSREQGYSNQPQHF. CDR3 in DNA: TGTGCCAGCTCAAGAGAACAGGGTTACAGCAATCAGCCCCAGCATTTT.

The gene calls are TRBV29-1 and TRBJ1-1, with D perhaps matching TRBD1 (5 bases). Germline V gene lookup returns CDR1 SQVTM and CDR2 ANQGSEA. V was clipped by 2 bases and J by 4 bases, with 14 bases between them. This CDR3 has 14 residues. This CDR3 is CSVELPSRATEAFF. CDR3 nucleotides: TGCAGCGTTGAACTACCCTCCAGGGCCACTGAAGCTTTCTTT. Using reference TRBV29-1 and TRBJ1-1 for the parts outside the CDR3, the full variable domain is SAVISQKPSRDICQRGTSLTIQCQVDSQVTMMFWYRQQPGQSLTLIATANQGSEATYESGFVIDKFPISRPNLTFSTLTVSNMSPEDSSIYLCSVELPSRATEAFFGQGTRLTVV.

The chain links TRBV15 to TRBJ1-2, with 7 bases lining up with TRBD1. The CDR3 loop spans 14 amino acids. J was trimmed by 9 bases and V by 1 base; bases with no gene match: 8. Looked up from germline, CDR1 is LNHNV and CDR2 is YYDKDF (reference sequence). As DNA, the CDR3 is TGTGCCACCAGCAGAGGAGACAGGGCCCAGAGCTACACCTTC. Protein sequence: CATSRGDRAQSYTF.

This clone was detected once. This chain links TRBV28 with TRBJ1-6; possibly TRBD1 for D (6 bases). Trimming left V 6 bases short and J 9 bases short, with 15 bases between. CDR3 length: 14 amino acids. Germline V gives CDR1 MDHEN, CDR2 SYDVKM. The CDR3 DNA is TGTGCCAGCAGCCAGGGGCTGATCCTTTCACCCCTCCACTTT. Its translation: CASSQGLILSPLHF.

This clone was seen only once. The chain recombines TRBV6-5 with TRBJ2-1, with D perhaps TRBD2 (6 bases). The length of the CDR3 is 13 residues. CDR1 and CDR2 from the germline V gene are MNHEY and SVGAGI. V dropped 4 bases and J dropped 8 bases, with 12 bases sitting between them. Here the CDR3 reads CASSFRERHEQFF. CDR3 coding DNA: TGTGCCAGCAGTTTCCGGGAGAGACATGAGCAGTTCTTC.

The rearrangement links TRBV29-1 to TRBJ2-5; 10 bases align to TRBD1. The DNA end lines up better with TRBJ2-7; the J call may be wrong. Per germline, CDR1 SQVTM and CDR2 ANQGSEA. The CDR3 has 14 amino acids. The CDR3 loop reads CSGGQGGDSYEQYF. The CDR3 DNA reads as TGCAGCGGAGGACAGGGGGGGGATTCCTACGAGCAGTACTTC.

The gene calls are TRBV30 and TRBJ1-4; TRBD1 matches at 11 bases. Germline assignment: CDR1 GTSNPN and CDR2 SVGIG (reference sequence). With 8 bases clipped from V and 8 bases from J, the junction kept 4 bases outside the gene matches. This CDR3 spans 12 amino acids. The CDR3 here is CARGTGGEKLFF. The DNA of the CDR3 is TGTGCCCGAGGGACAGGGGGAGAAAAACTGTTTTTT.

This chain connects TRBV18 to TRBJ1-1; D not certain. The germline CDR1 and CDR2 sequences are KGHSH and LQKENI. V gave up 1 base and J gave up 1 base, with 10 bases separating them. There are 15 residues in the CDR3. The CDR3 nucleotides are TGTGCCAGCTCACCACGGCCAGGTGAGAACACTGAAGCTTTCTTT. Its protein product is CASSPRPGENTEAFF.

The chain uses TRBV21-1 and TRBJ2-2; the DNA was not used to check the table's D call, TRBD1. TRBV21-1 is a pseudogene locus. The CDR3 consists of 16 residues. In DNA, the CDR3 is TGTGCCAGCAGGACTTTGGACAGGGAAGATACCGGGGAGCTGTTTTTT. Its protein product is CASRTLDREDTGELFF.

V and J are TRBV7-2 and TRBJ1-5; 7 bases are shared with TRBD1. Germline CDR1 reads SGHTA; CDR2 reads FQGNSA. This CDR3 spans 18 amino acids. V shed 1 base and J 3 bases; nucleotides not matched to a gene: 12. The CDR3 reads CASSLGPSGGANNQPQHF. The DNA of the CDR3 is TGTGCCAGCAGCTTAGGGCCCTCAGGGGGAGCGAACAATCAGCCCCAGCATTTT. Combining the CDR3 with reference TRBV7-2 and TRBJ1-5 gives the whole variable domain GAGVSQSPSNKVTEKGKDVELRCDPISGHTALYWYRQSLGQGLEFLIYFQGNSAPDKSGLPSDRFSAERTGGSVSTLTIQRTQQEDSAVYLCASSLGPSGGANNQPQHFGDGTRLSIL.

The chain is built from TRBV28 and TRBJ2-7; TRBD1 matches 7 bases. Looked up from germline, CDR1 is MDHEN and CDR2 is SYDVKM. The CDR3 is made up of 16 amino acids. Trimming cost V 3 bases and J 3 bases; bases outside gene matches: 11. This chain's CDR3 is CASSFFSLGQVYEQYF. The CDR3 DNA reads as TGTGCCAGCAGTTTCTTCTCCCTTGGACAGGTCTACGAGCAGTACTTC.